The 22 T cell receptor beta chains given below trace back to one sample, sequenced in a study of T cells in Graves' hyperthyroidism and ophthalmopathy. It was RNA transcripts that yielded the amplified TCR beta CDR3 regions. In the first-round RT-PCR of the TCR CDR3, the HTBI primer set was used. TCRdb reprocessed the multiplex PCR reads with MiXCR, giving one entry per CDR3 protein. The table lists 550,000 to 600,000 distinct CDR3 sequences, around 45% of them singletons. Material for sequencing was peripheral blood or thyroid tissue (not recorded which). The source of these receptors is an adult woman with Graves' disease, either hyperthyroidism or ophthalmopathy (not recorded which).

This clonotype was observed at least ten times. V gene TRBV12-3 or TRBV12-4 combines with J gene TRBJ1-1; no clear D gene. Deletions cut 6 bases from V and 5 bases from J, with 13 bases between. This CDR3 has 13 amino acids. The CDR3 DNA is TGTGCCAGCAGCCGGGGATGGCAGACTGAAGCTTTCTTT. Translated, it gives CASSRGWQTEAFF.

This clonotype occurred a few times. In DNA form, the CDR3 reads TGCAGCGCGCAACCAGGGAGCAATCAGCCCCAGCATTTT. It translates to CSAQPGSNQPQHF. The chain recombines TRBV29-1 with TRBJ1-5; possible D gene TRBD1, 5 bases. Germline loops: CDR1 SQVTM, CDR2 ANQGSEA. Deletions cut 7 bases from V and 1 base from J, with 11 bases between. This CDR3 spans 13 amino acids. Based on the CDR3 plus reference TRBV29-1 and TRBJ1-5, the full variable domain is SAVISQKPSRDICQRGTSLTIQCQVDSQVTMMFWYRQQPGQSLTLIATANQGSEATYESGFVIDKFPISRPNLTFSTLTVSNMSPEDSSIYLCSAQPGSNQPQHFGDGTRLSIL.

In the case of this clonotype: Here the CDR3 omits its conserved ending phenylalanine or tryptophan, so a read error is the likely source. It is unclear where the CDR3 begins or ends on the DNA, so no DNA is shown, and the CDR3 is as TCRdb lists it. The chain uses TRBV20-1 and TRBJ2-6. The CDR3 adds up to 8 amino acids, both ends counted. Germline V gene lookup returns CDR1 DFQATT and CDR2 SNEGSKA (reference sequence). The CDR3 region is CSARGGTS.

In this sample, this clonotype turned up a few times. The chain carries TRBV10-3 and TRBJ2-3, with D perhaps TRBD1 (5 bases). Germline V gene data show CDR1 as ENHRY and CDR2 as SYGVKD. The CDR3 runs to 12 residues. Trimming pared 5 bases from V and 8 bases from J, leaving 11 bases between. The CDR3 region is CAISSPQGTQYF. In DNA form, the CDR3 reads TGTGCCATCAGTAGTCCTCAGGGTACGCAGTATTTT.

This clonotype appeared a few times. V and J are TRBV20-1 and TRBJ2-5; D not resolved. V was shortened by 6 bases and J by 5 bases, with 16 bases between the two germline ends. Germline CDR1 and CDR2: DFQATT and SNEGSKA (reference sequence). This CDR3 has 13 amino acids. CDR3 residues: CSAPGPSLETQYF. The DNA of the CDR3 is TGCAGTGCGCCCGGACCAAGCTTGGAGACCCAGTACTTC.

In its sample, this clonotype was seen many times. The CDR3: CASSQDTVGETQYF. CDR3 DNA sequence: TGTGCCAGCAGCCAAGATACAGTTGGAGAGACCCAGTACTTC. The V call is TRBV4-2, the J call TRBJ2-5; D gene unclear. The CDR3 is 14 residues long. The germline V gene encodes CDR1 LGHNA and CDR2 YNFKEQ. Trimming removed 0 bases at V and 4 bases at J, with 9 bases between.

This clonotype was picked up many times. The chain recombines TRBV20-1 with TRBJ1-3; TRBD1 aligns across 7 bases. The CDR3 has 17 residues. The V and J ends lost 5 bases and 0 bases, in that order; junction bases with no gene match: 13. Germline lookup yields CDR1 DFQATT and CDR2 SNEGSKA (reference sequence). CDR3 residues: CSAYHTGRQGSGNTIYF. CDR3 sequence (DNA): TGCAGTGCTTACCATACGGGAAGACAGGGCTCTGGAAACACCATATATTTT.

The genes are TRBV4-1 and TRBJ1-4; possible D gene TRBD1, 5 bases. V lost 4 bases, J lost 0 bases, and 12 bases lay in between. The length of the CDR3 is 16 residues. Per the germline V gene, CDR1 is MGHRA and CDR2 is YSYEKL. CDR3 protein: CASSRVQTATNEKLFF. CDR3 coding DNA: TGCGCCAGCAGCCGAGTCCAGACAGCAACTAATGAAAAACTGTTTTTT.

The rearrangement joins TRBV25-1 to TRBJ1-5, with unresolved D. Germline loops: CDR1 MGHDK, CDR2 SYGVNS. Between the trimmed V and J ends, which lost 4 bases and 0 bases, there was a span of 13 bases. The length of the CDR3 is 16 residues. CDR3 sequence reads: CASSVGSAGSNQPQHF. The CDR3 nucleotides are TGTGCCAGCAGTGTTGGCTCCGCGGGTAGCAATCAGCCCCAGCATTTT.

This clonotype was counted many times. J is TRBJ2-5 and V is TRBV7-3; 8 bases match TRBD2. This CDR3 has 14 residues. Germline CDR1 and CDR2: SGHTA and FQGTGA. V gave up 5 bases and J gave up 2 bases; unmatched junction bases: 4. DNA of the CDR3: TGTGCCAGCAGCCCTAGCGGGCTTCAAGAGACCCAGTACTTC. This sequence encodes CASSPSGLQETQYF.

This sequence joins TRBV15 and TRBJ1-5; D gene uncertain. The germline CDR1 and CDR2 sequences are LNHNV and YYDKDF (reference sequence). This CDR3 has 14 residues. V was cut by 3 bases and J by 1 base, with 7 bases left in between. CDR3 bases: TGTGCCACCAGCAGTTTATTCAGCAATCAGCCCCAGCATTTT. Protein product: CATSSLFSNQPQHF.

This clonotype was counted at least ten times. The chain has TRBV27 and TRBJ1-6; TRBD1 is a possible D gene (5 bases). Trimming cost V 6 bases and J 10 bases, with 16 bases left between them. Germline V lookup: CDR1 MNHEY, CDR2 SMNVEV (reference sequence). CDR3 length equals 14 residues. The CDR3 nucleotides are TGTGCCAGCAGCCCGGCAGGGAAAGGATCACCCCTCCACTTT. Translating gives CASSPAGKGSPLHF.

This clonotype was seen more than once but under ten times. The rearrangement joins TRBV9 to TRBJ2-6, with D possibly being TRBD1 or TRBD2 (5 bases each). The CDR3 contains 14 residues. From germline, CDR1 is SGDLS and CDR2 YYNGEE. The V end was cut by 3 bases, the J end by 4 bases, with 8 bases between. The CDR3 bases are TGTGCCAGCAGCGAGAGGGACGGGGCCAACGTCCTGACTTTC. This gives the protein CASSERDGANVLTF.

This clonotype was picked up many times. This chain joins TRBV6-5 and TRBJ1-1, with 8 bases identical to TRBD1. The V and J ends lost 2 bases and 5 bases, in that order; junction bases with no gene match: 10. Germline loops: CDR1 MNHEY, CDR2 SVGAGI. This CDR3 region has 16 residues. Written as DNA, the CDR3 is TGTGCCAGCAGTTACGGGCCAGGGGGCGGTCGGACTGAAGCTTTCTTT. As protein: CASSYGPGGGRTEAFF.

J is TRBJ1-1 and V is TRBV7-2; 11 nucleotides match TRBD1. Germline assignment: CDR1 SGHTA and CDR2 FQGNSA. This CDR3 contains 14 residues. J was trimmed by 10 bases and V by 4 bases; bases with no gene match: 8. The CDR3 DNA reads TGTGCCAGCAGCTCATACGGACAGGGGGCGCGAGCTTTCTTT. Translated: CASSSYGQGARAFF.

CDR3 sequence (DNA): TGTGCCAGCAGTGTCAGAAGGGGACAGGGTGAGACCCAGTACTTC. Translated, it gives CASSVRRGQGETQYF. The chain combines TRBV25-1 with TRBJ2-5; TRBD1 aligns across 9 bases. Germline values: CDR1 MGHDK, CDR2 SYGVNS. CDR3 length: 15 amino acids. V was pared by 4 bases and J by 5 bases, with 8 bases of the junction left unmatched.

V gene TRBV18 combines with J gene TRBJ1-5, with 7 bases lining up with TRBD1. The J segment lost 0 bases and the V segment lost 1 base, leaving 3 bases of the junction unmatched. Germline CDR1 reads KGHSH; CDR2 reads LQKENI. The CDR3 has 16 residues. The CDR3 loop reads CASSPQGADSNQPQHF. CDR3 in DNA: TGTGCCAGCTCACCACAGGGGGCCGATAGCAATCAGCCCCAGCATTTT.

This clonotype was observed at least ten times. This sequence joins TRBV7-9 and TRBJ2-3; 7 nucleotides match TRBD2. The trim removed 4 bases at V and 1 base at J, leaving 8 bases unmatched. The CDR3 runs to 16 residues. CDR1 is SEHNR, CDR2 FQNEAQ, per germline (reference sequence). The CDR3 protein is CASSSRRERGTDTQYF. CDR3 coding DNA: TGTGCCAGCAGCTCTCGGCGGGAGCGTGGCACAGATACGCAGTATTTT. The variable domain in full, with the rest retrieved from reference TRBV7-9 and TRBJ2-3, is DTGVSQNPRHKITKRGQNVTFRCDPISEHNRLYWYRQTLGQGPEFLTYFQNEAQLEKSRLLSDRFSAERPKGSFSTLEIQRTEQGDSAMYLCASSSRRERGTDTQYFGPGTRLTVL.

This clonotype was found many times. This chain uses TRBV14 with TRBJ2-7, with D perhaps matching TRBD1 (5 bases). Trimming took 4 bases from V and 2 from J, leaving 9 bases between them. CDR1 is SGHDN, CDR2 FVKESK, per germline. The CDR3 totals 13 residues. CDR3 nucleotide sequence: TGTGCCAGCAGCCCCAGGGTAACCTACGAGCAGTACTTC. It codes for CASSPRVTYEQYF. Combining the CDR3 with reference TRBV14 and TRBJ2-7 gives the whole variable domain EAGVTQFPSHSVIEKGQTVTLRCDPISGHDNLYWYRRVMGKEIKFLLHFVKESKQDESGMPNNRFLAERTGGTYSTLKVQPAELEDSGVYFCASSPRVTYEQYFGPGTRLTVT.

There are many counts of this clonotype. This chain joins TRBV7-6 and TRBJ1-1; possible D gene TRBD1, 5 bases. The germline V gene has CDR1 SGHVS and CDR2 FNYEAQ. Trimming took off 1 base at V and 2 bases at J, with 14 bases between the two ends. CDR3 length equals 16 residues. Here the CDR3 reads CASSLEGPPGNTEAFF. CDR3 DNA sequence: TGTGCCAGCAGCTTAGAGGGACCCCCGGGAAACACTGAAGCTTTCTTT. The variable domain in full, completed from reference TRBV7-6 and TRBJ1-1, reads GAGVSQSPRYKVTKRGQDVALRCDPISGHVSLYWYRQALGQGPEFLTYFNYEAQQDKSGLPNDRFSAERPEGSISTLTIQRTEQRDSAMYRCASSLEGPPGNTEAFFGQGTRLTVV.

This clonotype was seen repeatedly, ten times or more. This chain uses TRBV7-9 with TRBJ1-2; D is unclear. V lost 1 base to trimming and J lost 6 bases, with 12 bases between them. The CDR3 is 14 residues long. Germline assignment: CDR1 SEHNR and CDR2 FQNEAQ (reference sequence). The CDR3 reads CASSLVYQQHGYTF. CDR3 bases: TGTGCCAGCAGCTTAGTTTATCAGCAGCATGGCTACACCTTC.

This clonotype was detected ten times or more. The chain carries TRBV7-2 and TRBJ2-7; 12 nucleotides match TRBD2. Germline lookup yields CDR1 SGHTA and CDR2 FQGNSA. Trimming cost V 5 bases and J 0 bases; bases outside gene matches: 8. The CDR3 sequence is 17 residues long. The CDR3 loop reads CASSPAGLAGSSYEQYF. The CDR3 DNA follows: TGTGCCAGCAGCCCGGCGGGACTAGCGGGCAGCTCCTACGAGCAGTACTTC.